One sample yielded the 32 T cell receptor beta chains listed below, sequenced in a study of regulatory T cells in long-lasting Graves disease. The time point: newly diagnosed GD, antithyroid drugs for less than 3 months. Isolated PBMC RNA provided the starting material for the TCR library. Construction of the TCR beta libraries employed iRepertoire HTBI primers in conjunction with Arm-PCR of CDR3 regions. In TCRdb, the multiplex PCR reads were re-called with MiXCR into one record per CDR3 protein. Of hundreds of thousands of distinct CDR3 sequences listed, around 17% are singletons. This sample also appeared in a second study, on T cells in Graves' hyperthyroidism and ophthalmopathy.

Sequenced here: peripheral blood mononuclear cells (PBMCs), sampled at new diagnosis, from a patient treated with antithyroid drugs. The receptors originated from a woman in her thirties with Graves disease.

This clonotype was counted at least ten times. CDR3 protein: CASSLEGGRIYEQYF. The CDR3 nucleotides read TGTGCCAGCAGCTTAGAGGGGGGGCGGATCTACGAGCAGTACTTC. The chain carries TRBV11-2 and TRBJ2-7; possibly TRBD2 for D (7 bases). This CDR3 comprises 15 residues. V lost 0 bases and J 3 bases, leaving 12 bases between the germline ends. From germline, CDR1 is SGHAT and CDR2 FQNNGV. The full variable domain, in which reference TRBV11-2 and TRBJ2-7 provide the parts outside the CDR3, is EAGVAQSPRYKIIEKRQSVAFWCNPISGHATLYWYQQILGQGPKLLIQFQNNGVVDDSQLPKDRFSAERLKGVDSTLKIQPAKLEDSAVYLCASSLEGGRIYEQYFGPGTRLTVT.

This clonotype has just a few counts. The chain has TRBV30 and TRBJ1-4, with 8 nucleotides matching TRBD1. The germline gives CDR1 GTSNPN, CDR2 SVGIG (reference sequence). The length of the CDR3 is 13 residues. V lost 4 bases, J lost 5 bases, and 3 bases stayed unmatched. The CDR3 coding sequence is TGTGCCTGGACGGGACAGGCGAATGAAAAACTGTTTTTT. Its protein product is CAWTGQANEKLFF.

There are many counts of this clonotype. The V call is TRBV28, the J call TRBJ2-1; no clear D. This CDR3 is 15 amino acids long. Trimming cost V 2 bases and J 1 base, with 9 bases left between them. Germline V gene data show CDR1 as MDHEN and CDR2 as SYDVKM. The CDR3 here is CASSLTTGSYNEQFF. The CDR3 bases are TGTGCCAGCAGTTTAACCACTGGGTCCTACAATGAGCAGTTCTTC.

There are a few counts of this clonotype. The chain couples TRBV27 to TRBJ2-7, with D hard to call. With 4 bases removed from V and 3 bases from J, the gap between germline ends came to 10 bases. Germline V gene lookup returns CDR1 MNHEY and CDR2 SMNVEV (reference sequence). The CDR3 spans 13 residues. The CDR3 loop reads CASSWKPNYEQYF. CDR3 DNA sequence: TGTGCCAGCAGTTGGAAACCTAACTACGAGCAGTACTTC.

In this sample, this clonotype turned up a few times. This chain joins TRBV18 and TRBJ1-5; D gene ambiguous. Between the trimmed V and J ends, which lost 2 bases and 0 bases, there was a span of 5 bases. CDR1 and CDR2 from the germline V gene are KGHSH and LQKENI. The CDR3 has 14 residues. The CDR3, as DNA: TGTGCCAGCTCACCAGTTGATAGCAATCAGCCCCAGCATTTT. Translation: CASSPVDSNQPQHF.

The chain is built from TRBV13 and TRBJ2-3; 8 bases agree with TRBD2. J lost 3 bases, V lost 3 bases, and 8 bases had no gene match. The CDR3 has 16 amino acids. Germline CDR1 and CDR2: PRHDT and FYEKMQ (reference sequence). The CDR3 protein is CASSFAGTSPTDTQYF. The CDR3, as DNA: TGTGCCAGCAGCTTTGCCGGGACTAGTCCGACAGATACGCAGTATTTT.

This clonotype was seen at least ten times. This chain connects TRBV12-3 or TRBV12-4 to TRBJ1-1; D is unclear. The ends were cut back, 7 bases at V and 5 bases at J, with 14 bases in the middle. The CDR3 sequence is 13 residues long. CDR3 in DNA: TGTGCCAGCATTGCCATATTCGGGACTGAAGCTTTCTTT. This sequence encodes CASIAIFGTEAFF.

This clonotype has a count of ten or more. The chain uses TRBV6-1 and TRBJ1-1; D might be TRBD1 (5 bases). This CDR3 is 13 amino acids long. CDR1 and CDR2 (germline): MNHNS, SASEGT. V was clipped by 0 bases and J by 12 bases, with 14 bases between them. Here the CDR3 DNA reads TGTGCCAGCAGTGAAGCAGGGGACGGAGCGCCTTTCTTT. It yields the protein CASSEAGDGAPFF.

The CDR3 spells CSAGTGLVEKLFF. The CDR3 nucleotides are TGCAGTGCTGGGACAGGGTTGGTTGAAAAACTGTTTTTT. The rearrangement links TRBV20-1 to TRBJ1-4; 9 nucleotides agree with TRBD1. Germline V gene sequence: CDR1 DFQATT, CDR2 SNEGSKA (reference sequence). V was clipped by 5 bases and J by 7 bases; unmatched bases: 5. This CDR3 is 13 amino acids long.

The chain carries TRBV6-1 and TRBJ1-1; D remains ambiguous. The V end lost 9 bases, the J end lost 0 bases, and 11 bases lay between the germline ends. Germline V gives CDR1 MNHNS, CDR2 SASEGT. The CDR3 covers 13 residues. The CDR3 spells CASETGMNTEAFF. The DNA of the CDR3 is TGTGCCAGTGAGACGGGGATGAACACTGAAGCTTTCTTT.

This clonotype has a handful of counts. V and J are TRBV20-1 and TRBJ1-5, with D possibly matching TRBD1 (6 bases). V shed 5 bases and J shed 0 bases, with 23 bases lying between them. The CDR3 contains 18 residues. The germline V gene encodes CDR1 DFQATT and CDR2 SNEGSKA (reference sequence). The CDR3 reads CSAPEPGQSSYSNQPQHF. The CDR3 coding sequence is TGCAGTGCTCCCGAGCCGGGACAAAGCTCCTATAGCAATCAGCCCCAGCATTTT.

This clonotype has at least ten counts. The J gene is TRBJ1-5, the V gene TRBV27, with D possibly TRBD1 on 6 matching bases. The CDR3 contains 15 residues. Looked up from germline, CDR1 is MNHEY and CDR2 is SMNVEV (reference sequence). Trimming stripped 5 bases from V and 2 bases from J, with 13 bases between. CDR3 loop: CASSPVGGGNQPQHF. DNA of the CDR3: TGTGCCAGCAGTCCGGTAGGGGGAGGCAATCAGCCCCAGCATTTT.

This clonotype was detected many times. The genes are TRBV6-5 and TRBJ2-7; the match to TRBD1 covers 9 bases. This CDR3 is 15 amino acids long. The V gene end was trimmed by 4 bases and the J gene end by 3 bases; junction bases not matched to a gene: 7. Germline loops: CDR1 MNHEY, CDR2 SVGAGI. In nucleotides, the CDR3 is TGTGCCAGCAGTTCACCCGGGACAGGGCACTACGAGCAGTACTTC. Amino acid sequence: CASSSPGTGHYEQYF.

This clonotype was counted at least ten times. The rearrangement links TRBV28 to TRBJ2-1; D call uncertain. The germline V and J ends were trimmed by 7 bases and 5 bases, with 21 bases remaining between them. This CDR3 is 16 amino acids long. Germline CDR1 reads MDHEN; CDR2 reads SYDVKM. CDR3 nucleotides: TGTGCCAGCACCCCCAGGTTTGGGGTCTCGAACAATGAGCAGTTCTTC. Protein: CASTPRFGVSNNEQFF.

This clonotype was detected only a few times. The gene calls are TRBV5-4 and TRBJ2-5; TRBD2 matches 7 bases. Losses at the gene ends were 0 bases for V and 3 bases for J; bases not matched to a gene: 2. CDR3 length equals 14 residues. Germline loops: CDR1 SGHNT, CDR2 YYREEE (reference sequence). DNA for the CDR3: TGTGCCAGCAGCTTGGCCGGGAGGAAAGAGACCCAGTACTTC. This sequence encodes CASSLAGRKETQYF.

The chain uses TRBV5-1 and TRBJ2-2; 7 positions match TRBD2. The V and J ends lost 0 bases and 7 bases, in that order; junction bases with no gene match: 3. The CDR3 has 14 amino acids. Germline assignment: CDR1 SGHRS and CDR2 YFSETQ. The CDR3 here is CASSLEGGHGELFF. CDR3 bases: TGCGCCAGCAGCTTGGAGGGAGGGCACGGGGAGCTGTTTTTT.

The chain recombines TRBV3-1 with TRBJ2-4, with TRBD2 matching over 9 bases. The CDR3 runs to 18 residues. Germline trimming cut 4 bases from V and 1 base from J; bases unmatched to any gene: 11. The germline gives CDR1 LGHDT, CDR2 YNNKEL (reference sequence). The CDR3 bases are TGTGCCAGCAGCCCTTGGTCTAGCGGGAATTCGGCCAAAAACATTCAGTACTTC. It specifies CASSPWSSGNSAKNIQYF.

This clonotype was detected a few times. The chain is built from TRBV20-1 and TRBJ2-2; a possible D gene is TRBD1 (8 bases). This CDR3 comprises 16 residues. The germline gives CDR1 DFQATT, CDR2 SNEGSKA (reference sequence). V gave up 0 bases and J gave up 7 bases, with 18 bases separating them. The CDR3 region is CSARDPTGGGNGELFF. CDR3 in DNA: TGCAGTGCTAGAGACCCTACAGGGGGGGGAAACGGGGAGCTGTTTTTT.

In the case of this clonotype: A much larger clone lies one base from this, so it may be a read error. The chain recombines TRBV30 with TRBJ1-1, with D maybe TRBD1 (6 bases). This CDR3 is built from 13 residues. Trimming removed 0 bases at V and 3 bases at J, with 8 bases between. The V gene's germline CDR1 is GTSNPN and CDR2 SVGIG (reference sequence). CDR3 DNA sequence: TGTGCCTGGAGTGTGACAGGTCACACTGAAGCTTTCTTT. Its translation is CAWSVTGHTEAFF.

The chain links TRBV28 to TRBJ1-6; 12 bases map to TRBD1. Germline V gene data show CDR1 as MDHEN and CDR2 as SYDVKM. V lost 5 bases and J lost 6; bases outside the gene matches: 5. The CDR3 sequence is 16 residues long. CDR3 sequence reads: CASSPWDRGRNSPLHF. In DNA, the CDR3 is TGTGCCAGCAGTCCTTGGGACAGGGGGCGTAATTCACCCCTCCACTTT. The full variable domain, with the rest looked up from reference TRBV28 and TRBJ1-6, is DVKVTQSSRYLVKRTGEKVFLECVQDMDHENMFWYRQDPGLGLRLIYFSYDVKMKEKGDIPEGYSVSREKKERFSLILESASTNQTSMYLCASSPWDRGRNSPLHFGNGTRLTVT.

This clonotype was counted between two and nine times. The gene calls are TRBV6-1 and TRBJ1-5, with 9 bases fitting TRBD1. CDR3 size: 16 residues. Germline CDR1 is MNHNS and CDR2 is SASEGT. Trimming took 5 bases from V and 2 from J; bases not matched to a gene: 7. The CDR3 is CASSRTGGGGNQPQHF. The CDR3 DNA reads TGTGCCAGCAGTAGAACAGGGGGCGGTGGCAATCAGCCCCAGCATTTT.

The chain carries TRBV9 and TRBJ2-3; 9 nucleotides align to TRBD1. Germline V CDR1 and CDR2: SGDLS, YYNGEE. The junction had 4 bases not matched to a gene; V was cut back by 3 bases and J by 2 bases. CDR3 length: 15 residues. The CDR3 region has the DNA TGTGCCAGCAGCGCTGGACAGGGGAACACAGATACGCAGTATTTT. Amino acid sequence: CASSAGQGNTDTQYF.

This clonotype was recorded many times. The V gene is TRBV29-1, the J gene TRBJ1-1; the match to TRBD1 covers 7 bases. Trimming at V came to 2 bases and at J to 5 bases, leaving 8 bases not matched to a gene. Per germline, CDR1 SQVTM and CDR2 ANQGSEA. This CDR3 is built from 14 residues. CDR3 region: CSVEFLGGRTEAFF. The DNA of the CDR3 is TGCAGCGTTGAATTTCTAGGGGGCAGGACTGAAGCTTTCTTT.

This clonotype was seen a handful of times. The chain is built from TRBV15 and TRBJ2-1; no reliable D call. The V end lost 4 bases, the J end lost 9 bases, and 10 bases lay between the germline ends. This CDR3 comprises 12 residues. In germline, CDR1 is LNHNV, CDR2 YYDKDF (reference sequence). Here the CDR3 reads CATSTFASEQFF. The CDR3 region has the DNA TGTGCCACCAGCACGTTCGCGAGTGAGCAGTTCTTC. Combining the CDR3 with reference TRBV15 and TRBJ2-1 gives the whole variable domain DAMVIQNPRYQVTQFGKPVTLSCSQTLNHNVMYWYQQKSSQAPKLLFHYYDKDFNNEADTPDNFQSRRPNTSFCFLDIRSPGLGDTAMYLCATSTFASEQFFGPGTRLTVL.

In this sample, this clonotype turned up a few times. The CDR3 bases are TGTGCCAGCAGTTACAGGGGGTGGGAGCTAGCGGGAGGGGGGGATGAGCAGTTCTTC. Translation: CASSYRGWELAGGGDEQFF. The chain carries TRBV28 and TRBJ2-1; 12 nucleotides match TRBD2. This CDR3 spans 19 amino acids. With 4 bases clipped from V and 8 bases from J, the junction kept 18 bases outside the gene matches. Germline CDR1 and CDR2: MDHEN and SYDVKM.

This clonotype has a handful of counts. The chain links TRBV18 to TRBJ1-2; a weak D match, TRBD1 (6 bases). V was shortened by 1 base and J by 0 bases, with 9 bases between the two germline ends. Per germline, CDR1 KGHSH and CDR2 LQKENI. The CDR3 is 15 amino acids. CDR3 DNA: TGTGCCAGCTCACCACAGCAGGGGACTAACTATGGCTACACCTTC. It is translated as CASSPQQGTNYGYTF.

In its sample, this clonotype was seen many times. The chain has TRBV12-3 or TRBV12-4 and TRBJ1-5; no reliable D call. The CDR3 consists of 14 residues. V was shortened by 5 bases and J by 3 bases, with 11 bases between the two germline ends. In DNA, the CDR3 is TGTGCCAGCAGTCTCGTGAGGGACAATCAGCCCCAGCATTTT. This translates into CASSLVRDNQPQHF.

This clonotype was found once. The chain combines TRBV4-2 with TRBJ2-2; 9 bases match TRBD2. The germline CDR1 and CDR2 sequences are LGHNA and YNFKEQ. The V and J ends lost 2 bases and 6 bases, in that order; junction bases with no gene match: 7. The CDR3 has 16 residues. CDR3 in DNA: TGTGCCAGCAGCCAAATAGCGGGAGTCCTCCCCGGGGAGCTGTTTTTT. It encodes CASSQIAGVLPGELFF.

About this clonotype itself: This clone may be a read error of a much larger clone one base away. The chain employs TRBV6-2 or TRBV6-3 and TRBJ1-4, with TRBD1 as a possible D gene (5 bases). Trimming removed 0 bases at V and 10 bases at J, with 21 bases between. The CDR3 sequence is 17 residues long. Per germline, CDR1 MNHEY and CDR2 SVGEGT. The CDR3 DNA follows: TGTGCCAGCAGTTACTCGAACAGGCCAGGAGCAGGTGGAAAACTGTTTTTT. It yields the protein CASSYSNRPGAGGKLFF.

This clonotype was recorded many times. The chain links TRBV28 to TRBJ1-1; D perhaps matches TRBD1 (5 bases). The CDR3 consists of 17 residues. V gave up 8 bases and J gave up 4 bases, with 26 bases separating them. Germline CDR1 MDHEN, CDR2 SYDVKM. This CDR3 reads CASYPGRVGSAGTEAFF. The CDR3 coding sequence is TGTGCCAGCTACCCCGGCAGGGTGGGGTCAGCAGGCACTGAAGCTTTCTTT.

This sequence joins TRBV4-2 and TRBJ2-2; D might be TRBD1 (6 bases). Deletions cut 0 bases from V and 5 bases from J, with 13 bases between. From germline, CDR1 is LGHNA and CDR2 YNFKEQ. The CDR3 runs 16 residues. CDR3 amino acids: CASSQDGTGFTGELFF. CDR3 nucleotide sequence: TGTGCCAGCAGCCAAGATGGAACAGGGTTTACCGGGGAGCTGTTTTTT.

The chain recombines TRBV27 with TRBJ2-5; D is ambiguous. Germline V gene sequence: CDR1 MNHEY, CDR2 SMNVEV (reference sequence). CDR3 length: 15 residues. V lost 3 bases and J lost 4, with 15 bases in between. CDR3 DNA: TGTGCCAGCAGTTTGCGGTCAGTTGTTGGAGAGACCCAGTACTTC. Translated, it gives CASSLRSVVGETQYF.